This T cell receptor (beta chain) was documented in a study of blood T cell repertoires in COVID-19. Study context: There were acute and convalescent COVID-19 samples, and they came from the United States, Italy and Spain. Nucleic acid was either cDNA or gDNA, and it came from T cells, B-cell-depleted T cells, or PBMCs.

The V end was cut by 1 base, the J end by 2 bases, with 9 bases between. The CDR3 has 15 amino acids. In germline, CDR1 is SGHTA, CDR2 FQGNSA. Per the authors' pipeline: The authors estimated nucleated cell counts from reference gene primer amplification. The repertoire was sequenced with immunoSEQ multiplex PCR; TCRdb's copy has only in-frame clones and lacks some. That table supplies the V and J calls and clone size; D and trimming were determined from the DNA. The table lists 100,000 to 150,000 clones, about four fifths of them singletons. Sequencing used peripheral blood. The TCR originated in a woman older than 75 with acute or convalescent COVID-19. The V call is TRBV7-2, the J call TRBJ1-5; D is perhaps TRBD1 (6 bases). CDR3 region: CASSLGSGGNQPQHF. DNA for the CDR3: TGTGCCAGCAGCTTAGGGTCAGGGGGCAATCAGCCCCAGCATTTT.